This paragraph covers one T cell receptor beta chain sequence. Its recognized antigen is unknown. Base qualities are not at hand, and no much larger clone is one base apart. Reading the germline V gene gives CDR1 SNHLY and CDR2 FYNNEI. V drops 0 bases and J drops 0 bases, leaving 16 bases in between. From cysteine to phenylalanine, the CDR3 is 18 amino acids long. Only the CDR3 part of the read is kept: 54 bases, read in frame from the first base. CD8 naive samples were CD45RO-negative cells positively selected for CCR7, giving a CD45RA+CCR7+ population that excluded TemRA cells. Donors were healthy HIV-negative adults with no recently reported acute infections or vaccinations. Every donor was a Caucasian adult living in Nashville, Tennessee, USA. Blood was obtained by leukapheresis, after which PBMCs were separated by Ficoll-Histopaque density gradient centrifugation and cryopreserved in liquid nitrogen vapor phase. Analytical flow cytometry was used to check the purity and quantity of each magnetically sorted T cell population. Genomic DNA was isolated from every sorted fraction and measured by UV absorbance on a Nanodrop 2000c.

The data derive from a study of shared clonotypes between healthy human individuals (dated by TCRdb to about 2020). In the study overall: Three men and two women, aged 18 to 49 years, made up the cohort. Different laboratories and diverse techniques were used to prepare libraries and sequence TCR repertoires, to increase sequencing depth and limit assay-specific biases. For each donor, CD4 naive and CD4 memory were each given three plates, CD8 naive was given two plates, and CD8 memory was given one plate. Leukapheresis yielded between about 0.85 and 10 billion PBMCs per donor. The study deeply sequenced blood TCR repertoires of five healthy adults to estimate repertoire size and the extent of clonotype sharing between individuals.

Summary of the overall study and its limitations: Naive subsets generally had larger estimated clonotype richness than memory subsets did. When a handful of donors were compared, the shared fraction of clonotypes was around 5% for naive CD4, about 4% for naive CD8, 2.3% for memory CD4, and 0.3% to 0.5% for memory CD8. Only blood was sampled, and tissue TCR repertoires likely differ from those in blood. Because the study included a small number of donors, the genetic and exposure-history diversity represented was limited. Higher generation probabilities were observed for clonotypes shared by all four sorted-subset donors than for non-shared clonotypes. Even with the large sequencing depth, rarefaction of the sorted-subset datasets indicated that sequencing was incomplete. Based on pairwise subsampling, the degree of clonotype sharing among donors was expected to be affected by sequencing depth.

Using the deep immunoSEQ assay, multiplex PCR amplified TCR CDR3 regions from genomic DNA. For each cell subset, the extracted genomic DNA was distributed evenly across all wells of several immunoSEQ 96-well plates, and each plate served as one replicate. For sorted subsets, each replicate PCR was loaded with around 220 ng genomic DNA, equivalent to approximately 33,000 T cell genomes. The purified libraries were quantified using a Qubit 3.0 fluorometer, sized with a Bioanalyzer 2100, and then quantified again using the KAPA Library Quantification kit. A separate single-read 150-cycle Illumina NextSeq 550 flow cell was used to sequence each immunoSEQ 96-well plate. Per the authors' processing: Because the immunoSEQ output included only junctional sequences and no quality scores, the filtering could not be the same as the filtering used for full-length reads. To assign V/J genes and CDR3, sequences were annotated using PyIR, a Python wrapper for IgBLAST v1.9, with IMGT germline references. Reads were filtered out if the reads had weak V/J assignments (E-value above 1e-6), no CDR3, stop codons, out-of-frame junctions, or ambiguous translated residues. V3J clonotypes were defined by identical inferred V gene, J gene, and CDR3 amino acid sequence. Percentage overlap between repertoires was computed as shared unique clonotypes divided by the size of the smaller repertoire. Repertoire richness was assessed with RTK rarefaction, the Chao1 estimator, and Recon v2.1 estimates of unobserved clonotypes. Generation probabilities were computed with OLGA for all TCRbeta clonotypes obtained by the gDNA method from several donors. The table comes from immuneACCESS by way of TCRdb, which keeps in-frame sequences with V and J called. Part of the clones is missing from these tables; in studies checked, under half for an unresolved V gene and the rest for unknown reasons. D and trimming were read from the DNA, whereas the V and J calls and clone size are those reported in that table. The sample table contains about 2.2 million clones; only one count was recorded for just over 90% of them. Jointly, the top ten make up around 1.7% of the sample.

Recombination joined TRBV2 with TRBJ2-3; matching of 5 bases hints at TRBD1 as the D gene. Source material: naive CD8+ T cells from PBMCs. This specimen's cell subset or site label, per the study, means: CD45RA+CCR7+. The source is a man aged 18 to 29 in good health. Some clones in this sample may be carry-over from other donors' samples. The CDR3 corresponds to CASSEALLGRPSTDTQYF. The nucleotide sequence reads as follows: TGTGCCAGCAGTGAAGCGCTTCTGGGGCGACCTAGCACAGATACGCAGTATTTT.